These 22 T cell receptor beta chains were sequenced from one sample in a study of CD8 T cells in ankylosing spondylitis. TCRdb re-derived calls from the 5' RACE reads in MiXCR, one entry per CDR3 protein. Here the sample spans under 300,000 distinct CDR3 sequences, 9.5% to 12% being singletons. Sequenced sample: blood, either unsorted or a sorted T cell fraction (not recorded which). The source of these receptors is a male donor with ankylosing spondylitis or in good health (not recorded which).

This clonotype was seen a few times. The chain is built from TRBV5-6 and TRBJ2-3; TRBD1 might be the D (6 bases). The CDR3 covers 17 residues. Trimming took 2 bases from V and 4 from J, leaving 20 bases between them. Germline-derived CDR1 and CDR2 are SGHDT and YYEEEE. CDR3 protein: CASSFGRSGQTADTQYF. CDR3 in DNA: TGTGCCAGCAGCTTTGGTCGATCGGGACAAACGGCAGATACGCAGTATTTT.

This clonotype occurred many times. The rearrangement links TRBV29-1 to TRBJ1-1; 10 bases fit TRBD1. Trimming cost V 1 base and J 1 base; bases outside gene matches: 6. Germline V gives CDR1 SQVTM, CDR2 ANQGSEA. The CDR3 runs to 16 residues. CDR3 residues: CSVEAWDRGRNTEAFF. In nucleotides, the CDR3 is TGCAGCGTTGAAGCCTGGGACAGGGGAAGGAACACTGAAGCTTTCTTT.

This clonotype was found many times. V usage is TRBV20-1 and J usage is TRBJ2-3, with TRBD2 matching over 8 bases. Germline values: CDR1 DFQATT, CDR2 SNEGSKA (reference sequence). This CDR3 is 14 amino acids long. Trimming cost V 6 bases and J 6 bases; bases outside gene matches: 11. The CDR3 region has the DNA TGCAGTGCCGGATGGGCGGGAGGTTCGGATACGCAGTATTTT. This translates into CSAGWAGGSDTQYF.

This sequence joins TRBV12-3 or TRBV12-4 and TRBJ2-3; D gene ambiguous. The V and J ends lost 4 bases and 4 bases respectively, with 15 bases between them. This CDR3 has 15 residues. CDR3 nucleotides: TGTGCCAGCAGTTCTCCCGGACCATCCCCAGATACGCAGTATTTT. Its translation: CASSSPGPSPDTQYF.

Regarding this clonotype: The junction differs from germline at one of its ends, possibly a read error. The chain is built from TRBV15 and TRBJ2-7; D perhaps matches TRBD1 (7 bases). The germline V gene has CDR1 LNHNV and CDR2 YYDKDF (reference sequence). The CDR3 extends over 16 amino acids. The CDR3 DNA sequence: TGTGTCACCAGCAGAGATCTGGCAGGGGGGACCTACGAGCAGTACTTC. Amino acids: CVTSRDLAGGTYEQYF. Based on the CDR3 plus reference TRBV15 and TRBJ2-7, the full variable domain is DAMVIQNPRYQVTQFGKPVTLSCSQTLNHNVMYWYQQKSSQAPKLLFHYYDKDFNNEADTPDNFQSRRPNTSFCFLDIRSPGLGDTAMYLCVTSRDLAGGTYEQYFGPGTRLTVT.

A remark on this clonotype: Given a much more abundant clone one base away, this may be a read error. This chain links TRBV21-1 with TRBJ2-2. TRBV21-1 is a pseudogene. The CDR3 loop spans 13 amino acids. In DNA, the CDR3 is TGTGCCAGCAGCCCAGAGCTCACCGGGGAGCTGTTTTTT. This gives the protein CASSPELTGELFF.

Ten or more counts support this clonotype. The rearrangement links TRBV20-1 to TRBJ2-3; D may be TRBD2 (7 bases). Germline V gene lookup returns CDR1 DFQATT and CDR2 SNEGSKA (reference sequence). This CDR3 region has 16 residues. V lost 2 bases, J lost 2 bases, and 17 bases lay in between. CDR3 coding DNA: TGCAGTGCTAGAATTGGCGGGGGCCTTATCACAGATACGCAGTATTTT. This encodes CSARIGGGLITDTQYF.

This clonotype has at least ten counts. The chain has TRBV20-1 and TRBJ2-3; weak D call: TRBD2 (6 bases). Looked up from germline, CDR1 is DFQATT and CDR2 is SNEGSKA (reference sequence). There are 13 residues in the CDR3. Trimming left V 4 bases short and J 6 bases short, with 14 bases between. CDR3 sequence: CSANAGNRDTQYF. CDR3 sequence (DNA): TGCAGTGCTAACGCGGGAAACAGGGATACGCAGTATTTT.

This clonotype was counted many times. The chain carries TRBV5-1 and TRBJ1-2, with D perhaps matching TRBD1 (5 bases). This CDR3 comprises 16 residues. Germline CDR1 and CDR2: SGHRS and YFSETQ. Trimming shortened V by 7 bases and J by 3 bases, and 22 bases separated the two germline ends. CDR3 region: CASRLGERYFDYGYTF. The CDR3, as DNA: TGCGCCAGCCGATTAGGGGAGAGGTACTTCGACTATGGCTACACCTTC.

This clonotype was counted many times. The J gene is TRBJ1-1, the V gene TRBV5-1; D is unclear. Trimming left V 2 bases short and J 6 bases short, with 17 bases between. The germline V gene has CDR1 SGHRS and CDR2 YFSETQ. This CDR3 is built from 15 residues. In nucleotides, the CDR3 is TGCGCCAGCAGCTTATCCGCCGGGGTTGATGCTGAAGCTTTCTTT. Protein: CASSLSAGVDAEAFF. The full variable domain, in which reference TRBV5-1 and TRBJ1-1 provide the parts outside the CDR3, is KAGVTQTPRYLIKTRGQQVTLSCSPISGHRSVSWYQQTPGQGLQFLFEYFSETQRNKGNFPGRFSGRQFSNSRSEMNVSTLELGDSALYLCASSLSAGVDAEAFFGQGTRLTVV.

There are many counts of this clonotype. This sequence joins TRBV20-1 and TRBJ2-1; 10 bases are shared with TRBD2. In germline, CDR1 is DFQATT, CDR2 SNEGSKA (reference sequence). The length of the CDR3 is 16 residues. V dropped 3 bases and J dropped 0; count of bases not matched to a gene: 5. CDR3 coding DNA: TGCAGTGCTAGTGTACTAGCGGGAAGCTCCTACAATGAGCAGTTCTTC. It encodes CSASVLAGSSYNEQFF.

The chain employs TRBV29-1 and TRBJ2-7; 7 bases agree with TRBD1. V shed 1 base and J 4 bases; nucleotides not matched to a gene: 10. The CDR3 is made up of 15 amino acids. Germline V gives CDR1 SQVTM, CDR2 ANQGSEA. The CDR3 sequence is CSVEGPSGQEYEQYF. The CDR3 nucleotides read TGCAGCGTTGAAGGCCCAAGCGGACAGGAGTACGAGCAGTACTTC.

This clonotype was observed at least ten times. This chain joins TRBV4-1 and TRBJ1-1; 7 bases line up with TRBD1. Germline lookup yields CDR1 MGHRA and CDR2 YSYEKL. V gave up 4 bases and J gave up 3 bases; unmatched junction bases: 8. CDR3 length equals 15 residues. The CDR3 region is CASSLYTGVDTEAFF. The CDR3 DNA follows: TGCGCCAGCAGCCTATATACAGGGGTGGACACTGAAGCTTTCTTT.

This clonotype was counted ten times or more. V usage is TRBV20-1 and J usage is TRBJ2-1; 7 positions match TRBD2. The CDR3 totals 14 residues. The germline gives CDR1 DFQATT, CDR2 SNEGSKA (reference sequence). With V trimmed by 5 bases and J by 3 bases, 7 bases remained unmatched. CDR3 region: CSASAAGDYNEQFF. Written as DNA, the CDR3 is TGCAGTGCTTCTGCGGCGGGGGACTACAATGAGCAGTTCTTC.

This clonotype was observed many times. The rearrangement joins TRBV5-5 to TRBJ2-5; D is perhaps TRBD2 (5 bases). The germline V gene encodes CDR1 SGHKS and CDR2 YYEKEE (reference sequence). V dropped 3 bases and J dropped 5 bases, with 14 bases sitting between them. This CDR3 comprises 14 residues. CDR3 coding DNA: TGTGCCAGCAGCTCATTCCGGGAATCGGAGACCCAGTACTTC. It codes for CASSSFRESETQYF.

CDR3 protein: CASSSGTGIRPNQPQHF. The DNA of the CDR3 is TGTGCCAGCAGCTCCGGGACAGGAATTCGGCCCAATCAGCCCCAGCATTTT. This chain joins TRBV7-8 and TRBJ1-5, with 8 nucleotides matching TRBD1. CDR1 and CDR2 from the germline V gene are SGHVS and FQNEAQ. The CDR3 is 17 residues long. The junction had 11 bases not matched to a gene; V was cut back by 4 bases and J by 3 bases. The entire variable domain, with the rest obtained from reference TRBV7-8 and TRBJ1-5, is as follows: GAGVSQSPRYKVAKRGQDVALRCDPISGHVSLFWYQQALGQGPEFLTYFQNEAQLDKSGLPSDRFFAERPEGSVSTLKIQRTQQEDSAVYLCASSSGTGIRPNQPQHFGDGTRLSIL.

In its sample, this clonotype was seen many times. The chain combines TRBV10-3 with TRBJ2-7, with D possibly matching TRBD2 (6 bases). The germline gives CDR1 ENHRY, CDR2 SYGVKD. Deletions cut 0 bases from V and 4 bases from J, with 22 bases between. The CDR3 spans 18 residues. This CDR3 is CAISESSLLAKRGYEQYF. The CDR3 coding sequence is TGTGCCATCAGTGAGTCCTCTCTACTAGCAAAAAGGGGTTACGAGCAGTACTTC.

This clonotype was picked up many times. The chain uses TRBV29-1 and TRBJ2-2, with D possibly TRBD2 on 6 matching bases. The CDR3 loop spans 15 amino acids. V was shortened by 4 bases and J by 6 bases, with 18 bases between the two germline ends. From germline, CDR1 is SQVTM and CDR2 ANQGSEA. The CDR3 is CSVGGGVSSPGELFF. The CDR3 bases are TGCAGCGTTGGAGGCGGGGTTTCGTCTCCCGGGGAGCTGTTTTTT.

Ten or more counts support this clonotype. The chain recombines TRBV5-1 with TRBJ2-5; TRBD2 matches 11 bases. V was pared by 7 bases and J by 5 bases, with 10 bases of the junction left unmatched. This CDR3 is 15 amino acids long. Germline values: CDR1 SGHRS, CDR2 YFSETQ. The CDR3 DNA reads TGCGCCAGCTGTGTAGCGGGGGGGTCCGTTGAGACCCAGTACTTC. Translated, it gives CASCVAGGSVETQYF.

This clonotype occurred a few times. The rearrangement uses TRBV12-3 or TRBV12-4 and TRBJ2-5, with 7 positions matching TRBD1. The CDR3 is 14 residues long. The V and J ends lost 5 bases and 5 bases, in that order; junction bases with no gene match: 8. DNA for the CDR3: TGTGCCAGCAGTCCGAGACAGGGTGCCGAGACCCAGTACTTC. The encoded protein is CASSPRQGAETQYF.

The chain links TRBV5-1 to TRBJ2-5; 7 bases match TRBD2. V lost 5 bases, J lost 1 base, and 8 bases stayed unmatched. CDR1 SGHRS and CDR2 YFSETQ come from the germline V gene. CDR3 length: 15 amino acids. The chain's CDR3 is CASRWAGEPQETQYF. The CDR3 DNA reads TGCGCCAGCAGGTGGGCGGGGGAGCCCCAAGAGACCCAGTACTTC.

This clonotype was seen ten or more times. The chain uses TRBV6-6 and TRBJ2-5; a weak D match, TRBD2 (5 bases). V lost 5 bases, J lost 2 bases, and 9 bases lay in between. Germline assignment: CDR1 MNHNY and CDR2 SVGAGI (reference sequence). CDR3 size: 13 residues. Written as DNA, the CDR3 is TGTGCCAGCAGTACGGGGAAGCAAGAGACCCAGTACTTC. The encoded protein is CASSTGKQETQYF.